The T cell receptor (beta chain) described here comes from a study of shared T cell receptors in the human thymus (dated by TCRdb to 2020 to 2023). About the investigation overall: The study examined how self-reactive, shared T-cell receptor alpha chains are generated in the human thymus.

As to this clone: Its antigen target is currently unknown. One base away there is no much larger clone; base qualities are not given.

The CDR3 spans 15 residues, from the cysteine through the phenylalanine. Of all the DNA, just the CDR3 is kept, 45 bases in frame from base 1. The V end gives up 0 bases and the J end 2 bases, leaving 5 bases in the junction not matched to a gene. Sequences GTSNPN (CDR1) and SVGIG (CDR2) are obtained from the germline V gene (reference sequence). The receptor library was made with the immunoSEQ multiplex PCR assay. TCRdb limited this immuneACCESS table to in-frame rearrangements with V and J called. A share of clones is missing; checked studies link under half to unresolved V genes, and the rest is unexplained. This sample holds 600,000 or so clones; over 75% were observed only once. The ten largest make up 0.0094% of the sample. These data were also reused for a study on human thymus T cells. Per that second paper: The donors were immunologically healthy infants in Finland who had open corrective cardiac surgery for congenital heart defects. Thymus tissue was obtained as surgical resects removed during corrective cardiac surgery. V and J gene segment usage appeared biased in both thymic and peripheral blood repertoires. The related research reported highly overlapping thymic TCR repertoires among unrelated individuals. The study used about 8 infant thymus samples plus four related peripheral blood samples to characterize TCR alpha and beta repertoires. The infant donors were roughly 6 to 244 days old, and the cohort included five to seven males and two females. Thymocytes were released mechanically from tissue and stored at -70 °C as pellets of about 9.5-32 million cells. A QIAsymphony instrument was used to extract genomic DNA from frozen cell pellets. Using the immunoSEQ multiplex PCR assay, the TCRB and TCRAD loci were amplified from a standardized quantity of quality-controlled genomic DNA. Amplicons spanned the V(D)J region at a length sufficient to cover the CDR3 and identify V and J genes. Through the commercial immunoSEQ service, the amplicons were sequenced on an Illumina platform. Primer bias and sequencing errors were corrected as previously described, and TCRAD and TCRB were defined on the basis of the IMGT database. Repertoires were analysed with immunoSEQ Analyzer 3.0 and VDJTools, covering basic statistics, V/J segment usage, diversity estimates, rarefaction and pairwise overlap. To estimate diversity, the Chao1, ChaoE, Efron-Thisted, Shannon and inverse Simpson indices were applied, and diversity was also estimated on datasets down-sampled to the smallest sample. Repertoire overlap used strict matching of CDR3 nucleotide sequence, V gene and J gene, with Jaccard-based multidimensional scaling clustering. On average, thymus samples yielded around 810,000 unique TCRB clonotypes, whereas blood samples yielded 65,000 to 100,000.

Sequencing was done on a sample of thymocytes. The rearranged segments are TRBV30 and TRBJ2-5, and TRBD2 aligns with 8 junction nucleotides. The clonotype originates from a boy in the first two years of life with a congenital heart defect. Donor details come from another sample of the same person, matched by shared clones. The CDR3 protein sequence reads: CAWSVLPSGQETQYF. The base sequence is TGTGCCTGGAGTGTTTTGCCTAGCGGGCAAGAGACCCAGTACTTC. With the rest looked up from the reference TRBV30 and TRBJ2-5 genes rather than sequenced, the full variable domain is SQTIHQWPATLVQPVGSPLSLECTVEGTSNPNLYWYRQAAGRGLQLLFYSVGIGQISSEVPQNLSASRPQDRQFILSSKKLLLSDSGFYLCAWSVLPSGQETQYFGPGTRLLVL.